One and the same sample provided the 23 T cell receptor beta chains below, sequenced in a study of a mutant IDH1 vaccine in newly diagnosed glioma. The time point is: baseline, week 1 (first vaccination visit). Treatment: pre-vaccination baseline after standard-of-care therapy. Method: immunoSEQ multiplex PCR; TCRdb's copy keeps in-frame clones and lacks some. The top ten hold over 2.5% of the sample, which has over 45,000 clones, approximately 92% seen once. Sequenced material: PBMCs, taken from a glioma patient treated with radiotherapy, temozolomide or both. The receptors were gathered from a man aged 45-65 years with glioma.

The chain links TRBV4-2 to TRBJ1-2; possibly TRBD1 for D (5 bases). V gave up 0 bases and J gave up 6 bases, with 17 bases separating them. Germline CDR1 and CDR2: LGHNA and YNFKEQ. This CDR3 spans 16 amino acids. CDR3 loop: CASSQDNRVSQDGYTF. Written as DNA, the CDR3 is TGTGCCAGCAGCCAAGACAATAGGGTCTCACAGGATGGCTACACCTTC.

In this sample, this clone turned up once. The CDR3 nucleotides are TGTGCCAGCAGTGAAGACGGGGTAAGCACAGATACGCAGTATTTT. Its translation: CASSEDGVSTDTQYF. The rearrangement joins TRBV6-1 to TRBJ2-3; D perhaps matches TRBD2 (5 bases). V lost 1 base to trimming and J lost 0 bases, with 8 bases between them. From germline, CDR1 is MNHNS and CDR2 SASEGT. The CDR3 is 15 residues long.

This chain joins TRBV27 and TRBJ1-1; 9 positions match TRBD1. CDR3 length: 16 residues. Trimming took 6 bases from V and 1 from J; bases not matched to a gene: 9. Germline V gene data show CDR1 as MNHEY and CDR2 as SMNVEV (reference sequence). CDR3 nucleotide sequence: TGTGCCAGCAGCCTACGACAGGGGGTAACGAACACTGAAGCTTTCTTT. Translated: CASSLRQGVTNTEAFF.

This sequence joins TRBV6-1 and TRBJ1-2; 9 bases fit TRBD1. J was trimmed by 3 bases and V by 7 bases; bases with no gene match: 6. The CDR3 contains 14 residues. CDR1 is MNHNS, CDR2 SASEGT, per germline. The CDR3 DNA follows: TGTGCCAGCACCAAGGGACAGGGTCACTATGGCTACACCTTC. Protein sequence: CASTKGQGHYGYTF.

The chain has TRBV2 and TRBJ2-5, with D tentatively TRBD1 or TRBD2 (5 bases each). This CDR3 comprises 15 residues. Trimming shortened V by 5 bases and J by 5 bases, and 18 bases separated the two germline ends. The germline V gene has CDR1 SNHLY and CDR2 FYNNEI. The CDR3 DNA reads TGTGCCAGCAGTCCTCCAGGGAGAGAGGGGGAGACCCAGTACTTC. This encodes CASSPPGREGETQYF.

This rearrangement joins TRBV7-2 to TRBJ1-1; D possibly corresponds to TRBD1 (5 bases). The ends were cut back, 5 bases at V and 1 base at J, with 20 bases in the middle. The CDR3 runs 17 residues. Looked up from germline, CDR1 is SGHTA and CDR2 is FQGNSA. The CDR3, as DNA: TGTGCCAGCAGCCCCCGTCGGACCCGGACACCGAACACTGAAGCTTTCTTT. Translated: CASSPRRTRTPNTEAFF.

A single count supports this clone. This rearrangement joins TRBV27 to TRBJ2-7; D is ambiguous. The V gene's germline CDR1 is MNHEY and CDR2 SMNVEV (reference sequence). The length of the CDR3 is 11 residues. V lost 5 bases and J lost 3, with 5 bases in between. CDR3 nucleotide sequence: TGTGCCAGCAGTACCCACTACGAGCAGTACTTC. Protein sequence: CASSTHYEQYF.

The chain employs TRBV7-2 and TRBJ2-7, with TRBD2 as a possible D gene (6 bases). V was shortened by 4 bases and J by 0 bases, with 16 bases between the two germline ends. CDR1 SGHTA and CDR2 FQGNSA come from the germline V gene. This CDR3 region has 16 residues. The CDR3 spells CASSSQPGVTSYEQYF. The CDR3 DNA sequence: TGTGCCAGCAGCTCCCAACCGGGGGTTACCTCCTACGAGCAGTACTTC.

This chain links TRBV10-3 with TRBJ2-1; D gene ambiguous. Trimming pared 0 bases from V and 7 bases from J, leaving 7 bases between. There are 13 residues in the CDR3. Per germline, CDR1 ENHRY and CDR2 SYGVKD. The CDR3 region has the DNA TGTGCCATCAGTGAGTCAAGTTTGAATGAGCAGTTCTTC. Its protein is CAISESSLNEQFF.

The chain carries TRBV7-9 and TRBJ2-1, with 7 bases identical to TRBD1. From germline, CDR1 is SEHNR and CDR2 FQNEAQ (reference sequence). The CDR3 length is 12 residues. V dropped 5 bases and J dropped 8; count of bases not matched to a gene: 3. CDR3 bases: TGTGCCAGCAGCACACAGGGGTATGAGCAGTTCTTC. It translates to CASSTQGYEQFF.

The CDR3 DNA follows: TGTGCCAGCAGCCAAGCTAAAGGACAGCTTGAAGCTTTCTTT. Translated, it gives CASSQAKGQLEAFF. The V call is TRBV4-2, the J call TRBJ1-1; a weak D match, TRBD1 (6 bases). The CDR3 has 14 residues. V shed 1 base and J shed 7 bases, with 13 bases lying between them. Germline lookup yields CDR1 LGHNA and CDR2 YNFKEQ.

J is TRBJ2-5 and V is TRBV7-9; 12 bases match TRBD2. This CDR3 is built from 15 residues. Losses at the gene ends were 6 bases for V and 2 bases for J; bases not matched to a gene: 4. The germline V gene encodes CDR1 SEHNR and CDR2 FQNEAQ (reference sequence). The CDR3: CASRPSGGVQETQYF. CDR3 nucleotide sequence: TGTGCCAGCAGACCTAGCGGGGGGGTTCAAGAGACCCAGTACTTC.

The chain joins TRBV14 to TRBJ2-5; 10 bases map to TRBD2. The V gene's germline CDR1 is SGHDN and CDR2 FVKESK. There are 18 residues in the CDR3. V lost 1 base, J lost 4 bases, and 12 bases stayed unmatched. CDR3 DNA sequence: TGTGCCAGCAGCCAAGTTGAGCGGGGGGGCCATTACGTAGAGACCCAGTACTTC. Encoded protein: CASSQVERGGHYVETQYF.

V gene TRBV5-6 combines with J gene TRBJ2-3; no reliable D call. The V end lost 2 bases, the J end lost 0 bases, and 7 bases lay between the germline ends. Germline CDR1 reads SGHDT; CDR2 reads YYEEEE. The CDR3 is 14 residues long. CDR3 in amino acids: CASSFEASTDTQYF. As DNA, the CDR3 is TGTGCCAGCAGCTTTGAGGCAAGCACAGATACGCAGTATTTT.

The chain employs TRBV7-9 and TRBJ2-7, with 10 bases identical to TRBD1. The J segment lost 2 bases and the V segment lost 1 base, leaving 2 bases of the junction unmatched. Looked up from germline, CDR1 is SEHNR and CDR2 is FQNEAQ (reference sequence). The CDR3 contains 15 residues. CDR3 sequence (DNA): TGTGCCAGCAGCTTAGTTGGGACAGGGGCCTACGAGCAGTACTTC. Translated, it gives CASSLVGTGAYEQYF.

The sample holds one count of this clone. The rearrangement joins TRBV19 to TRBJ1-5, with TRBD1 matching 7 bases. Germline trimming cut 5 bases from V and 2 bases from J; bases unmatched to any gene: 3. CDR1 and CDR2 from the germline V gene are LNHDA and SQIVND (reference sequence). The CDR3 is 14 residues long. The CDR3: CASSYQGGNQPQHF. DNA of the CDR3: TGTGCCAGTAGTTACCAGGGGGGCAATCAGCCCCAGCATTTT.

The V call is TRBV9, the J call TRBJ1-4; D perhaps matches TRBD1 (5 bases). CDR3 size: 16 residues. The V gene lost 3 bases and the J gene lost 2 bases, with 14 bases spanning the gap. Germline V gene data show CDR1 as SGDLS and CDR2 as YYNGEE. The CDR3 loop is CASSAGDGGTNEKLFF. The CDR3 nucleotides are TGTGCCAGCAGCGCGGGGGACGGTGGGACTAATGAAAAACTGTTTTTT.

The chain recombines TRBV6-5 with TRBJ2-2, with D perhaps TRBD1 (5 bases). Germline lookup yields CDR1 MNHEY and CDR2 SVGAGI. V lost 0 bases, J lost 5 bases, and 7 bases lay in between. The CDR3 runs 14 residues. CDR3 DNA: TGTGCCAGCAGTTACTCGGGGCGGACCGGGGAGCTGTTTTTT. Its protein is CASSYSGRTGELFF.

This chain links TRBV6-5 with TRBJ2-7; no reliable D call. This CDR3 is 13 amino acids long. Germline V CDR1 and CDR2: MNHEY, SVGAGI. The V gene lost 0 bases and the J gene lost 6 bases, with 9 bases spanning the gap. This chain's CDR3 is CASSYSGVPEQYF. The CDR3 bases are TGTGCCAGCAGTTACTCGGGCGTTCCCGAGCAGTACTTC.

The CDR3 coding sequence is TGCGCCAGCAGTGGACAGGGGGCTTATGGCTACACCTTC. Translation: CASSGQGAYGYTF. This chain connects TRBV10-2 to TRBJ1-2; 10 bases fit TRBD1. CDR1 WSHSY and CDR2 SAAADI come from the germline V gene. The CDR3 spans 13 residues. V was clipped by 4 bases and J by 5 bases; unmatched bases: 1.

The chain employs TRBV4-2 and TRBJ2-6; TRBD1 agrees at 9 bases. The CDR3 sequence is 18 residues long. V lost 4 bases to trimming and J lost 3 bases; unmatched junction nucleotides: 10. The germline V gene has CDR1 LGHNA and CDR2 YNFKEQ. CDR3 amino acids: CASSRRGQGDYGANVLTF. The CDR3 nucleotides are TGTGCCAGCAGCCGCCGGGGACAGGGAGATTATGGGGCCAACGTCCTGACTTTC.

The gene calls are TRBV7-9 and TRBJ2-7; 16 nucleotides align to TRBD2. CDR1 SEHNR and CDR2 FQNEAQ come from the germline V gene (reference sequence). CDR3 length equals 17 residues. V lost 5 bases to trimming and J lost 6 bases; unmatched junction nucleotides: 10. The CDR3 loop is CASSTTGLAGGNGEQYF. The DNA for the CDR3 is TGTGCCAGCAGCACGACGGGACTAGCGGGAGGGAACGGCGAGCAGTACTTC.

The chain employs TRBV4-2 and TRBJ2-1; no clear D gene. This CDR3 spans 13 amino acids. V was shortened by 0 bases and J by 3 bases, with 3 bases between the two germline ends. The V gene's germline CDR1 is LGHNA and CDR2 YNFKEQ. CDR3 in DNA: TGTGCCAGCAGCCAAGAGGGCTACAATGAGCAGTTCTTC. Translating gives CASSQEGYNEQFF.